The count of the clone carrying this T cell receptor (beta chain) is one. An end of the junction does not agree with germline; a read error may underlie this. This record belongs to a study of T cells in Graves' hyperthyroidism and ophthalmopathy. The CDR3 is 14 amino acids. Looked up from germline, CDR1 is SGHVS and CDR2 is FQNEAQ. Amplified TCR beta CDR3 regions came from RNA transcripts. TCR CDR3 underwent first-round RT-PCR with the HTBI primer set. TCRdb reprocessed the multiplex PCR reads with MiXCR, giving one entry per CDR3 protein. Here the sample spans 600,000 to 800,000 distinct CDR3 sequences, 35% being singletons.

The source of this sequence is a middle-aged woman with Graves' hyperthyroidism. This chain joins TRBV7-8 and TRBJ1-6; D unclear. The sample was blood. The CDR3 DNA sequence: TGTGCCAGCAGTATCCGGGTTGATAATACACCCCTCCACTTT. Its translation: CASSIRVDNTPLHF.